A single sample gave rise to the 26 T cell receptor beta chains below, sequenced in a study of shared clonotypes between healthy human individuals. The table came from immunoSEQ multiplex PCR; TCRdb's copy has only in-frame clones and leaves some out. This table holds some 1,900,000 clones, approximately 94% found once. Naive CD8 cells were CD45RO-negative, positively selected for CCR7, excluding terminally differentiated effector memory CD45RA+ cells. The specimen was naive CD8+ T cells sorted from blood. The source of these receptors is a man in his late teens or twenties in good health.

The chain is built from TRBV27 and TRBJ2-3; 10 nucleotides agree with TRBD2. CDR3 size: 18 residues. Germline CDR1 and CDR2: MNHEY and SMNVEV (reference sequence). Trimming took 3 bases from V and 1 from J; bases not matched to a gene: 10. CDR3 loop: CASSFHVAGGPGTDTQYF. As DNA, the CDR3 is TGTGCCAGCAGTTTTCATGTAGCGGGGGGCCCGGGCACAGATACGCAGTATTTT.

V usage is TRBV9 and J usage is TRBJ1-2, with D unclear. CDR3 length equals 15 residues. Germline V gene lookup returns CDR1 SGDLS and CDR2 YYNGEE. V was shortened by 4 bases and J by 0 bases, with 13 bases between the two germline ends. Written as DNA, the CDR3 is TGTGCCAGCAGCCTGGATTGGGCAGCTAACTATGGCTACACCTTC. Its translation: CASSLDWAANYGYTF.

The gene calls are TRBV29-1 and TRBJ2-5; 9 nucleotides match TRBD1. The CDR3 runs 14 residues. The V segment lost 3 bases and the J segment 2 bases; nucleotides outside the gene matches: 4. In germline, CDR1 is SQVTM, CDR2 ANQGSEA. CDR3: CSVDGTGLQETQYF. For the CDR3, the DNA is TGCAGCGTTGATGGGACAGGGCTACAAGAGACCCAGTACTTC.

The CDR3 coding sequence is TGTGCCAGTAGTATAGACGTTTTGAATCAGCCCCAGCATTTT. It is translated as CASSIDVLNQPQHF. This chain joins TRBV19 and TRBJ1-5; D gene ambiguous. This CDR3 has 14 amino acids. Trimming shortened V by 0 bases and J by 4 bases, and 7 bases separated the two germline ends. Germline V gene lookup returns CDR1 LNHDA and CDR2 SQIVND (reference sequence). Using reference TRBV19 and TRBJ1-5 for the parts outside the CDR3, the full variable domain is DGGITQSPKYLFRKEGQNVTLSCEQNLNHDAMYWYRQDPGQGLRLIYYSQIVNDFQKGDIAEGYSVSREKKESFPLTVTSAQKNPTAFYLCASSIDVLNQPQHFGDGTRLSIL.

The genes are TRBV11-3 and TRBJ2-1; D ambiguous. Between the trimmed V and J ends, which lost 3 bases and 10 bases, there was a span of 10 bases. The CDR3 extends over 12 amino acids. The V gene's germline CDR1 is SGHNT and CDR2 YENEEA. CDR3: CASSLGLEEQFF. Here the CDR3 DNA reads TGTGCCAGCAGCTTGGGCCTGGAGGAGCAGTTCTTC.

This chain connects TRBV28 to TRBJ2-5; possible D gene TRBD1, 6 bases. Per the germline V gene, CDR1 is MDHEN and CDR2 is SYDVKM. V was pared by 3 bases and J by 6 bases, with 20 bases between. The CDR3 spans 16 residues. The CDR3 sequence is CASSFQAEGRGKTQYF. Here the CDR3 DNA reads TGTGCCAGCAGTTTTCAAGCCGAAGGCAGGGGAAAGACCCAGTACTTC.

The V and J genes are TRBV6-5 and TRBJ2-5; TRBD2 is a possible D gene (6 bases). From germline, CDR1 is MNHEY and CDR2 SVGAGI. This CDR3 has 14 residues. V was cut by 6 bases and J by 4 bases, with 15 bases left in between. The CDR3 loop is CASSHSGEAETQYF. The CDR3 DNA follows: TGTGCCAGCAGCCATAGCGGCGAGGCAGAGACCCAGTACTTC.

The sample holds one count of this clone. Distinct nucleotide sequences in the sample also encode this CDR3. This chain connects TRBV19 to TRBJ2-5; D remains unclear. Germline V lookup: CDR1 LNHDA, CDR2 SQIVND (reference sequence). This CDR3 has 13 residues. Deletions cut 5 bases from V and 3 bases from J, with 10 bases between. The CDR3 DNA follows: TGTGCCAGTAGTGCCGACCTGGAAGAGACCCAGTACTTC. Its translation: CASSADLEETQYF.

CDR3 coding DNA: TGTGCCAGCAGTCTAACAGGGGGCTCGCAGTATTTT. Amino acid sequence: CASSLTGGSQYF. This chain uses TRBV5-8 with TRBJ2-3; TRBD1 matches 9 bases. The J segment lost 10 bases and the V segment lost 5 bases, leaving 5 bases of the junction unmatched. Germline lookup yields CDR1 SGHTS and CDR2 YDEGEE. This CDR3 has 12 residues.

This sequence joins TRBV7-9 and TRBJ2-7; TRBD1 is a possible D gene (6 bases). Germline V gene lookup returns CDR1 SEHNR and CDR2 FQNEAQ (reference sequence). The CDR3 has 15 residues. V was clipped by 5 bases and J by 0 bases, with 14 bases between them. CDR3 DNA: TGTGCCAGCAGCACCCGACAGGTGACCTCCTACGAGCAGTACTTC. It specifies CASSTRQVTSYEQYF.

The CDR3 region is CASSLYMAQDSYLYEQYF. The CDR3 region has the DNA TGTGCCAGCAGTTTGTATATGGCTCAGGACAGCTATCTTTACGAGCAGTACTTC. V and J are TRBV27 and TRBJ2-7; tentatively, D is TRBD1 (6 bases). Germline V gene sequence: CDR1 MNHEY, CDR2 SMNVEV (reference sequence). CDR3 length: 18 amino acids. Trimming removed 3 bases from V and 4 bases from J, with 25 bases in between.

This chain uses TRBV28 with TRBJ1-1; 8 bases match TRBD1. V trimming: 5 bases; J trimming: 4 bases; junction bases outside the gene matches: 12. CDR1 MDHEN and CDR2 SYDVKM come from the germline V gene. This CDR3 region has 16 residues. As DNA, the CDR3 is TGTGCCAGCAGTGGAGGACAGGGAGGGTTGGGCACTGAAGCTTTCTTT. Encoded protein: CASSGGQGGLGTEAFF.

V is TRBV28 and J is TRBJ1-6, with D possibly TRBD1 on 5 matching bases. CDR3 length equals 14 residues. Trimming took off 9 bases at V and 1 base at J, with 10 bases between the two ends. From germline, CDR1 is MDHEN and CDR2 SYDVKM. CDR3 residues: CASSQVSYNSPLHF. The CDR3 DNA reads as TGTGCCAGTTCACAGGTGTCCTATAATTCACCCCTCCACTTT.

The gene calls are TRBV5-4 and TRBJ2-7; perhaps TRBD2 as D (6 bases). The CDR3 is 15 residues long. CDR1 is SGHNT and CDR2 is YYREEE in the germline V gene (reference sequence). V gave up 0 bases and J gave up 1 base, with 11 bases separating them. The CDR3 coding sequence is TGTGCCAGCAGCTTGGGACGGGGGTTTTCCTACGAGCAGTACTTC. Protein product: CASSLGRGFSYEQYF.

Regarding this clone: The same CDR3 can be traced to other DNA sequences in this sample. This chain uses TRBV9 with TRBJ2-7; 11 bases are shared with TRBD2. Germline V gene sequence: CDR1 SGDLS, CDR2 YYNGEE. The CDR3 has 14 residues. Losses at the gene ends were 4 bases for V and 4 bases for J; bases not matched to a gene: 4. The DNA for the CDR3 is TGTGCCAGCAGCCCAGGGACTAGCGGATACGAGCAGTACTTC. This codes for CASSPGTSGYEQYF.

The chain recombines TRBV4-1 with TRBJ1-6; 7 bases match TRBD1. Germline V gene sequence: CDR1 MGHRA, CDR2 YSYEKL. The CDR3 runs 15 residues. Trimming removed 4 bases from V and 7 bases from J; junction bases left unmatched: 7. CDR3: CASSRTTGNNSPLHF. CDR3 nucleotide sequence: TGCGCCAGCAGCCGGACGACAGGGAACAATTCACCCCTCCACTTT.

V is TRBV28 and J is TRBJ1-2, with 7 bases that match TRBD1. The CDR3 has 16 amino acids. V lost 4 bases to trimming and J lost 7 bases; unmatched junction nucleotides: 15. CDR1 MDHEN and CDR2 SYDVKM come from the germline V gene. CDR3 DNA sequence: TGTGCCAGCAGTTCTCCCCGGGACAGTGAACTCGGTGGCTACACCTTC. This translates into CASSSPRDSELGGYTF.

The chain uses TRBV4-1 and TRBJ2-3; TRBD1 agrees at 8 bases. Germline CDR1 and CDR2: MGHRA and YSYEKL. J was trimmed by 1 base and V by 2 bases; bases with no gene match: 14. There are 19 residues in the CDR3. The CDR3 bases are TGCGCCAGCAGCCAACCCAAGTTCCAGGGGGCACCAGGCACAGATACGCAGTATTTT. Residues: CASSQPKFQGAPGTDTQYF.

This sequence joins TRBV11-2 and TRBJ2-1, with no clear D. Germline lookup yields CDR1 SGHAT and CDR2 FQNNGV. Trimming cost V 2 bases and J 9 bases, with 17 bases left between them. The CDR3 totals 15 residues. In DNA form, the CDR3 reads TGTGCCAGCAGCTTATATGAGCCCGCGACGGGTGAGCAGTTCTTC. Translating it yields CASSLYEPATGEQFF.

Remarks on this clone: Within the sample, other DNA sequences also encode this same CDR3. The V gene is TRBV6-5, the J gene TRBJ2-7; the D is unclear. The germline CDR1 and CDR2 sequences are MNHEY and SVGAGI. This CDR3 has 13 residues. Trimming pared 0 bases from V and 3 bases from J, leaving 6 bases between. As DNA, the CDR3 is TGTGCCAGCAGTTACTCGTCCTACTACGAGCAGTACTTC. Translating it yields CASSYSSYYEQYF.

The CDR3 here is CASSYSLAAQETQYF. CDR3 DNA: TGTGCCAGCAGTTATTCGCTAGCGGCGCAAGAGACCCAGTACTTC. V usage is TRBV6-5 and J usage is TRBJ2-5, with 7 bases lining up with TRBD2. V was clipped by 3 bases and J by 2 bases; unmatched bases: 6. This CDR3 is built from 15 residues. Germline V gene lookup returns CDR1 MNHEY and CDR2 SVGAGI.

The rearrangement joins TRBV5-1 to TRBJ2-2; D gene unclear. There are 13 residues in the CDR3. V was pared by 0 bases and J by 7 bases, with 7 bases between. Germline V gene lookup returns CDR1 SGHRS and CDR2 YFSETQ. This CDR3 is CASSLEGDGELFF. In DNA form, the CDR3 reads TGCGCCAGCAGCTTGGAGGGCGACGGGGAGCTGTTTTTT.

The V and J genes are TRBV4-1 and TRBJ2-2; 8 bases fit TRBD2. V was clipped by 3 bases and J by 1 base; unmatched bases: 10. The CDR3 is 18 residues long. CDR1 is MGHRA, CDR2 YSYEKL, per germline. Here the CDR3 DNA reads TGCGCCAGCAGCCATCCCTCGACGGGGGGGATGAACACCGGGGAGCTGTTTTTT. This translates into CASSHPSTGGMNTGELFF.

The chain employs TRBV7-9 and TRBJ2-5; a weak D match, TRBD2 (7 bases). Per the germline V gene, CDR1 is SEHNR and CDR2 is FQNEAQ (reference sequence). Trimming cost V 3 bases and J 5 bases, with 16 bases left between them. This CDR3 comprises 15 residues. The CDR3 region has the DNA TGTGCCAGCAGCTTGCCCGGGACGGGGGGCGAGACCCAGTACTTC. Its translation is CASSLPGTGGETQYF.

This rearrangement joins TRBV29-1 to TRBJ1-2; D unclear. V shed 3 bases and J shed 3 bases, with 8 bases lying between them. From germline, CDR1 is SQVTM and CDR2 ANQGSEA. CDR3 length: 12 amino acids. The CDR3 loop is CSVDHRHYGYTF. The CDR3 region has the DNA TGCAGCGTTGATCACCGACACTATGGCTACACCTTC.

This clone was detected only once. V is TRBV7-9 and J is TRBJ2-7, with D unresolved. This CDR3 has 11 residues. V lost 3 bases and J 6 bases, leaving 6 bases between the germline ends. The germline V gene has CDR1 SEHNR and CDR2 FQNEAQ (reference sequence). CDR3 loop: CASSFALEQYF. The DNA of the CDR3 is TGTGCCAGCAGCTTCGCGCTCGAGCAGTACTTC.